This T cell receptor beta chain was found in a study of blood T cell repertoires in COVID-19. Looked up from germline, CDR1 is SGHRS and CDR2 is YFSETQ. CDR3 length: 12 residues. V lost 4 bases and J lost 6, with 11 bases in between. The assay was immunoSEQ multiplex PCR, and TCRdb's table has in-frame clones only and misses some. The sample includes under 300,000 clones, roughly 80% of them seen just once. The chain employs TRBV5-1 and TRBJ2-7; possibly TRBD1 for D (6 bases). The TCR sequence derives from a woman aged 80 or older with active or convalescent COVID-19. Source material: peripheral blood. The DNA for the CDR3 is TGCGCCAGCAGCCTACAGGGTTCCGAGCAGTACTTC. Protein: CASSLQGSEQYF.